This entry features one T cell receptor (beta chain) sequence. Its antigen is still unknown. The data are from a study of cytomegalovirus exposure and HLA in healthy donors. The overall study: The same platform was used for the 110 or so validation repertoires as for the 650 to 700 first-cohort repertoires, as reported in a later analysis. Study conclusions and caveats: Among TCR beta chains, those listed as cytomegalovirus-associated numbered over 150. Reportedly, cytomegalovirus status was diagnosed with high sensitivity and specificity. First-cohort TCR clusters were later found to tend to co-occur in the approximately 110 validation repertoires.

Deletions cut 3 bases from V and 4 bases from J, with 7 bases between. The CDR3 loop spans 13 amino acids. Germline CDR1 reads MDHEN; CDR2 reads SYDVKM. This table comes from immunoSEQ multiplex PCR, and its TCRdb copy is limited to in-frame clones, with some not included. The sample shows roughly 120,000 clones, around 88% of them seen only once. The sequence derives from a man between 18 and 29 years old in good health and CMV-seronegative. The sample taken for sequencing was PBMCs. This chain joins TRBV28 and TRBJ2-1; D not resolved. CDR3 residues: CASSFGQYNEQFF. As DNA, the CDR3 is TGTGCCAGCAGTTTCGGTCAATACAATGAGCAGTTCTTC.